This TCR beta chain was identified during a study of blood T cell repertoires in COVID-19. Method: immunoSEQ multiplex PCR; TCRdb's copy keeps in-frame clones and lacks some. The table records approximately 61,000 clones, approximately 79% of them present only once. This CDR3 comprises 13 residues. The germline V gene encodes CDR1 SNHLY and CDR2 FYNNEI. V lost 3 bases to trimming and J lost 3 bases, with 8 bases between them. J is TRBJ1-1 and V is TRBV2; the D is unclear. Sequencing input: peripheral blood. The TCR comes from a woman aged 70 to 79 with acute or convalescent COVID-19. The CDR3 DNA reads TGTGCCAGCAGTGACGGGGTATACACTGAAGCTTTCTTT. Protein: CASSDGVYTEAFF.